The clone carrying this TCR beta chain was seen a handful of times. The source of the sample is a study of blood T cells in healthy people across ages. Primed by a sample-barcoded 5' primer and a J-beta primer mix, a second PCR proceeded for about 6 to 12 cycles. TCRdb fed the 5' RACE reads into MiXCR, producing one record per CDR3 protein. This table holds hundreds of thousands of distinct CDR3 sequences, about 43% found once. The authors drew ten milliliters of peripheral blood from each donor. The sequence came from an older man in good health. Sequencing input: blood.

CDR3 sequence: CSARERRKGETQYF. The CDR3 DNA reads as TGCAGTGCTAGAGAAAGGAGGAAGGGAGAGACCCAGTACTTC. V gene TRBV20-1 combines with J gene TRBJ2-5, with D possibly being TRBD2 (5 bases). V gave up 0 bases and J gave up 4 bases, with 12 bases separating them. The germline V gene encodes CDR1 DFQATT and CDR2 SNEGSKA (reference sequence). This CDR3 region has 14 residues.